This T cell receptor (beta chain) was sequenced in a study of cytomegalovirus exposure and HLA in healthy donors. Trimming took 3 bases from V and 2 from J, leaving 14 bases between them. The CDR3 runs 15 residues. Germline lookup yields CDR1 SGDLS and CDR2 YYNGEE. The table lists this clone with a count of one. The antigen is not known. Findings and limits, study-wide: Published work reported that the classifier diagnosed cytomegalovirus status with high specificity and sensitivity. Listed as cytomegalovirus-associated were about 160 TCR beta chains. Generally TCR sequences proved uncommon, though certain public TCRs appeared in numerous donors. First-cohort TCR clusters were later found to tend to co-occur in the roughly 130 validation repertoires.

TCRdb keeps only in-frame clones here, not all; method: immunoSEQ multiplex PCR. There are about 140,000 clones in the sample; roughly nine tenths occur only once, and roughly 3% lies in the top ten. V and J are TRBV9 and TRBJ2-5, with D possibly TRBD2 on 7 matching bases. The specimen was PBMCs. The origin of this receptor is a man aged 18 to 29 in good health and CMV-seronegative. The CDR3 is CASSAEGGVQETQYF. CDR3 nucleotides: TGTGCCAGCAGCGCCGAGGGGGGGGTTCAAGAGACCCAGTACTTC.